This paragraph covers one T cell receptor beta chain sequence. The target antigen is unknown. Clones were read by immunoSEQ multiplex PCR, and TCRdb kept only the in-frame ones, dropping some. The sample records about 820,000 clones, approximately 92% being singletons. This specimen comes from a study of shared clonotypes between healthy human individuals. The CDR3 runs to 14 residues. CDR1 is LNHDA, CDR2 SQIVND, per germline (reference sequence). V shed 6 bases and J shed 5 bases, with 16 bases lying between them. CD45RO-negative cells were positively selected for CCR7, leaving out terminally differentiated effector memory CD45RA+ cells. Notes on the study in general: The diversity represented, both genetic and in exposure history, was limited by few donors.

The source is a man aged 30-40 years in good health. The source material was naive CD8+ T cells sorted from blood. The V and J genes are TRBV19 and TRBJ2-5, with D possibly TRBD2 on 5 matching bases. CDR3 in amino acids: CASSGITGWETQYF. CDR3 DNA sequence: TGTGCCAGTAGCGGCATCACGGGGTGGGAGACCCAGTACTTC. Full variable domain (rest looked up from reference TRBV19 and TRBJ2-5): DGGITQSPKYLFRKEGQNVTLSCEQNLNHDAMYWYRQDPGQGLRLIYYSQIVNDFQKGDIAEGYSVSREKKESFPLTVTSAQKNPTAFYLCASSGITGWETQYFGPGTRLLVL.